Described below is a single T cell receptor beta chain sequence and its context. This clone's antigen is unknown. No much larger clone exists at a distance of one base, and base qualities are not known. The cohort consisted of 650 to 850 healthy bone marrow donors. All cohort members were sampled while nominally healthy, although unrecorded immune exposures were likely present. The donor was CMV seronegative and was included in the group of around 320 seronegative cohort members. Every donor gave a peripheral blood sample, and the peripheral blood mononuclear cells from that sample were used for TCR beta sequencing. Genomic DNA was extracted from the blood cell samples with the Qiagen DNeasy Blood Extraction Kit. Library preparation used the immunoSEQ multiplex PCR assay. For the multiplex PCR, a mixture combining 60 forward primers for TCR Vbeta segments and 13 reverse primers for TCR Jbeta segments was used. The CDR3 region of rearranged TCR beta genes was amplified from genomic DNA with a multiplex PCR assay. The Illumina HiSeq System was used to sequence the amplified TCR beta libraries as 87-base-pair reads. The original methods were these. In a later analysis, 80 million or so unique TCR beta chains were counted across the 666 repertoires, and roughly 11 million of these chains were shared by at least two donors. To remove PCR and sequencing errors, raw reads were error-corrected and collapsed into unique sequences using a nearest-neighbor algorithm that merged closely related sequences. V, D and J gene segments were assigned by aligning CDR3 sequences to IMGT reference sequences. For a sequence to be retained, a match of at least six nucleotides was required to both a V gene segment and a J gene segment. A rearrangement was called productive if the CDR3 had no stop codons and remained in frame with V and J, and every other rearrangement was called non-productive. Following IMGT convention, CDR3 was defined as the stretch from the second conserved V-encoded cysteine to the conserved J-encoded phenylalanine. In an earlier analysis of more than 550 of the donors, sequences lacking an unambiguous match to a single V gene segment were excluded. In an earlier analysis of 587 of the donors, V segments were called functional above 56.7% productive rearrangements and were called segregating when the between-donor standard deviation exceeded 5%. To diagnose cytomegalovirus status from the catalog of TCR beta chain sequences, a statistical classification framework was built. In a later analysis, V and J genes were assigned by comparing TCR nucleotide sequences against IMGT/GENE-DB human TR gene sequences. The TCRdist pipeline was used in a later analysis to assign CDR3 sequences and most-parsimonious VDJ recombination scenarios. In a later analysis, every TCR beta chain was defined by the combination of its CDR3 amino acid sequence and its V-gene family, and reads without a unique V-gene family were dropped. A later analysis removed 600 or so highly shared, low-generation-probability nucleotide sequences to deal with suspected cross-contamination and a sequencing artifact. For each public chain, a later analysis derived a clonal expansion index from normalized ranks of inferred template counts within each repertoire. Generation probabilities in a later analysis came from a VDJ recombination model fitted to out-of-frame rearrangements, and those results were checked against IGoR. In a later analysis, TCR-TCR, TCR-HLA and TCR-CMV co-occurrence was scored with hypergeometric tests, and a repertoire-size bias correction was applied to TCR pairs. A later analysis estimated false discovery rates by permuting HLA or CMV assignments 20 times. In a later analysis, co-occurring TCRs were grouped using DBSCAN, with TCRdist sequence similarity added in when clustering inside HLA-allele-positive subsets. Co-occurrence clustering excluded repertoires with fewer than 30,000 or more than 120,000 public chains, plus five with anomalous nucleotide sharing. In its TCRdb copy, this immuneACCESS table keeps in-frame sequences only and misses some clones. Where compared with another copy, unresolved V genes explain less than half of these, and the others have no known cause. V, J and clone size reflect that table, while D and trimming were determined from the DNA. The sample table contains 100,000 to 140,000 clones; only one count was recorded for 60% to 75% of them. The top ten constitute roughly 7.8% of the sample.

The data are from a study of cytomegalovirus exposure and HLA in healthy donors (dated by TCRdb to about 2017). Regarding the research as a whole: An earlier analysis of some 600 of the donors reported approximately 280 Gb of sequence data and some 110 million unique TCR beta sequences obtained from approximately 180 million T cells. An early release that covered about 640 HLA-typed donors contained around 300 gigabases of sequencing data and around 85 million unique TCR sequences. The genetic ancestry cluster associated with self-reported Caucasian donors included over 80% of the 300 to 450 genotyped donors. The aim of the study was to test whether cataloging public T cell receptors could identify signatures of past pathogen exposure. The study profiled the T cell repertoires of hundreds of subjects by immunosequencing and related them to cytomegalovirus serostatus. In addition to the first cohort of 650 to 800 subjects, a separate validation cohort of approximately 120 different subjects was used. To predict cytomegalovirus infection status, the study combined high-throughput TCR immunosequencing, statistical association of individual TCRs with disease status, and machine learning. A later analysis re-analyzed previously published TCR beta repertoires from roughly 690 donors and added high-resolution HLA genotyping to study TCR occurrence patterns. Rather than using new phenotypic data, the later analysis identified candidate immune exposures from TCR beta sequences and from how often those sequences occurred across donors. To decide whether each TCR beta V gene segment behaved as functional or pseudogenic, an earlier analysis of fewer than 750 of the donors relied on high-throughput TCR beta sequencing. Donor age, sex, ethnicity and CMV serostatus were compiled alongside the repertoire data. A later genetic analysis took genome-wide SNP genotypes for 398 of the 666 donors and used that subset as a discovery cohort. All discovery cohort repertoires had been generated using a single sequencing platform. Both class I and class II loci were covered by HLA typing, at four-digit resolution. Typing coverage differed by locus: A, B, C, DRB1 and DQB1 were typed in roughly 620-640 donors, DQA1 in 500 to 550, DPA1 in some 610, and DPB1 in just under 490. Because of strong linkage in the cohort, five DR-DQ haplotypes were treated as single units for association and clustering. Among several hundred genotyped donors of the cohort, an average of about 240,000 unique TCR beta nucleotide sequences was sequenced per donor, of which 15% to 20% were non-productive. What the authors observed across the whole study: While some public TCRs were present in many individuals, most TCR sequences turned up only very rarely across donors. A later analysis found that TCR association rates varied across HLA loci, with DRB1 alleles showing the most associated TCRs and HLA-C alleles the fewest. Because the 87-base-pair reads could not distinguish some IMGT-functional V segments, including TRBV6-2 and TRBV6-3, those segments were excluded. In a later analysis, HLA-associated TCR beta chains were found to be more clonally expanded and to have lower generation probabilities than equally common non-associated chains. Assigning TCR associations to individual alleles was difficult when HLA alleles, especially DR and DQ, strongly co-occurred. The study gave a list of over 150 TCR beta chains associated with cytomegalovirus. According to a later analysis, most CMV-associated TCR beta chains appeared to be HLA-restricted, and the HLA associations seemed to be driven largely by CMV exposure. In both the original and validation cohorts, the classifier was reported to diagnose cytomegalovirus status with high specificity and sensitivity. In a later genetic analysis, fewer N-insertions in productive TCRs were reported among donors in an Asian-associated ancestry cluster than the approximately 710-donor mean. Linkage disequilibrium might explain the correlated functional status among segregating V segments, but an unknown experimental factor could not be excluded. The only immune exposure information available for the cohort was CMV serostatus. Several of the top co-occurrence clusters appeared to be linked to parvovirus B19, influenza, CMV and Epstein-Barr virus, according to a later analysis. Because HLA typing was unavailable for some donors at each locus, only the typed subset was used in association tests. The cohort was sequenced for TCR beta chains only, and without alpha or paired-chain data the features that could be detected were limited. A later analysis associated about 17,000 TCR beta sequences with specific HLA alleles at a false discovery rate of 0.05. The authors suggested that the approach could potentially be extended to other disease states and immunological phenotypes. Because counts were too low, roughly 17 rarely observed V segments, including chromosome 9 orphons, were left out of the earlier analysis of approximately 500 of the donors. Three of the identified cytomegalovirus-associated TCR beta chains were confirmed in vitro to be specific for cytomegalovirus antigens. Sequencing depth was assumed to be roughly uniform across donors in the presence/absence analyses, though that assumption may not hold. A further reported finding was that TCR beta sequences accurately predicted the HLA-A and HLA-B alleles for most subjects in the first cohort. In an earlier analysis of approximately 590 of the donors, most TCR beta V segments appeared in productive rearrangements about 90% or about 30% of the time, broadly matching IMGT annotations. A later genetic analysis associated a missense DCLRE1C variant with V-gene and J-gene trimming of TCR beta chains, and an independent cohort replicated the association. A cluster of highly shared sequence variants was judged likely to be a technical artifact of the sequencing pipeline.

The cysteine opens and the phenylalanine closes a CDR3 of 15 amino acids. Only the CDR3 part of the read is kept: 45 bases, read in frame from the first base. CDR1 and CDR2 are drawn from the germline V gene (reference sequence): MNHEY, SMNVEV. The germline V end is reduced by 2 bases and the J end by 0 bases; junction bases left unmatched: 2. This chain joins TRBV27 to TRBJ2-7; 9 junctional bases match TRBD2. This clonotype originated in a man aged 30 to 45 in good health and CMV-seronegative. Sequencing was carried out using PBMCs. The DNA sequence is given as TGTGCCAGCAGTTTAGCGGGGGGGATCTCCTACGAGCAGTACTTC. This is translated as CASSLAGGISYEQYF.